Detailed here is one TCR beta chain. The antigen remains undetermined. The iRepertoire nested amplicon-rescue multiplex PCR amplified TCR alpha and beta CDR3s from RNA. MiXCR, applied by TCRdb to the multiplex PCR reads, yields one record per CDR3 protein. The sample lists around 350,000 distinct CDR3 sequences; about 40% were seen once. This sample is drawn from a study of glioma-infiltrating T cells. Study results and caveats: Signature shared blood CDR3 motifs were enriched in low-divergence and depleted in high-divergence patients.

CDR3 size: 12 residues. Trimming left V 6 bases short and J 5 bases short, with 11 bases between. Sequences were obtained from glioma tissue, nonneoplastic brain tissue, or PBMCs (not recorded which). The J gene is TRBJ2-7, the V gene TRBV12-3 or TRBV12-4; D gene uncertain. The origin of this receptor is a human donor with low-grade glioma or glioblastoma, undergoing nonglioma brain surgery, or in good health (not recorded which). The CDR3 nucleotides are TGTGCCAGCAGCTCGCCGTGGGACGAGCAGTACTTC. Its translation is CASSSPWDEQYF.